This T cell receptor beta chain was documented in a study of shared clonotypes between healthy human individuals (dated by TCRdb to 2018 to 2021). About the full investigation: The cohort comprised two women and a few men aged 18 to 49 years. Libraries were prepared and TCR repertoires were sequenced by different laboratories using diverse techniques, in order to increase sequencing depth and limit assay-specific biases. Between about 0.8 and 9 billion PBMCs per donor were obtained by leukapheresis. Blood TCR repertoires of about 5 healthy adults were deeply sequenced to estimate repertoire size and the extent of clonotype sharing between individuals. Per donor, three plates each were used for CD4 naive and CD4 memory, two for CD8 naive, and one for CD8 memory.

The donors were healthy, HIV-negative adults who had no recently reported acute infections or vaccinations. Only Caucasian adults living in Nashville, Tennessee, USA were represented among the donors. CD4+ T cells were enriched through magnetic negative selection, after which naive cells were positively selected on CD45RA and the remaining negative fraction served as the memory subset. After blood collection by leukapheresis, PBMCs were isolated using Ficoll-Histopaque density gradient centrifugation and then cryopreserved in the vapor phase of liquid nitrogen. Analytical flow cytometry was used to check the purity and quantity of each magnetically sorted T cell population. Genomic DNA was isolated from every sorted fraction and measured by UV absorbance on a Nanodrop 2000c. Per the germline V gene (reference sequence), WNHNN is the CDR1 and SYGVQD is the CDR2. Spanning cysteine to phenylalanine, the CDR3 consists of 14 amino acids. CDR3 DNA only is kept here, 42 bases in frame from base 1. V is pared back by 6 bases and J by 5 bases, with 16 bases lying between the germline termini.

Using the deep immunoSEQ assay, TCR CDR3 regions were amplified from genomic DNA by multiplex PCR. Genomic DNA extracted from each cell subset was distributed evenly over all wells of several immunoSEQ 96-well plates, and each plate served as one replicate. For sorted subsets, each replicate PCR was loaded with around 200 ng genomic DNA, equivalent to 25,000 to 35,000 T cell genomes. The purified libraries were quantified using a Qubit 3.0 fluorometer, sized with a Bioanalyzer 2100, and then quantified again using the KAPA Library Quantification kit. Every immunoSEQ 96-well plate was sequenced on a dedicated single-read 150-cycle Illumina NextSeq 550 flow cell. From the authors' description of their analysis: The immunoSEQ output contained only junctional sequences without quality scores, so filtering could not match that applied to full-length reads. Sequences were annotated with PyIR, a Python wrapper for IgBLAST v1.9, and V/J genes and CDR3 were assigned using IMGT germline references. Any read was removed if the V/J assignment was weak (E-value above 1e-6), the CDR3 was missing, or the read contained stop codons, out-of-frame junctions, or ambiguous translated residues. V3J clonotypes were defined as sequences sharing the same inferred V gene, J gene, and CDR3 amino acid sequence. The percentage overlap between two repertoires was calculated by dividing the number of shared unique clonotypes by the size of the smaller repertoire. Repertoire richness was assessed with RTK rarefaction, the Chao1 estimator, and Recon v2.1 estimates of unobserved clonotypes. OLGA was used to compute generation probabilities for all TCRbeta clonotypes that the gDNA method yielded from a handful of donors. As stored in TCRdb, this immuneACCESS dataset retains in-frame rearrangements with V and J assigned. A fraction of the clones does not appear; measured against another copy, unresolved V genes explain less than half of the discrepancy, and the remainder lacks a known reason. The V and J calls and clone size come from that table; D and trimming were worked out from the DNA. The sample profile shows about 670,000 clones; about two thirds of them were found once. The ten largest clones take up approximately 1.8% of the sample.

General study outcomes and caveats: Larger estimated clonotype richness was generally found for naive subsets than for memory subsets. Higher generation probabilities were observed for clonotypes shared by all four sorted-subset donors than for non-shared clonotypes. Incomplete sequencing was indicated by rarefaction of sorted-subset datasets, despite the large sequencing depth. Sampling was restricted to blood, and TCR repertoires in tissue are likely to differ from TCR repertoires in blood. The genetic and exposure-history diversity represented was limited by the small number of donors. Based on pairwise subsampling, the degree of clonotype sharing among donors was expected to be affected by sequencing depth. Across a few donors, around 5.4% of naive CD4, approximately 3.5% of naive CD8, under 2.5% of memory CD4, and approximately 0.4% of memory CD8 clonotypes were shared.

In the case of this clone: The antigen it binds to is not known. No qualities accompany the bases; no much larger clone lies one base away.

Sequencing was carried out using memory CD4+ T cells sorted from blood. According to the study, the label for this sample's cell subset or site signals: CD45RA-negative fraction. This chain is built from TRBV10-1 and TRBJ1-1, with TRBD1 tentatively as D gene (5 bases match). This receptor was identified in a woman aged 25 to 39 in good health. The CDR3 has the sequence CASRAGTGSTEAFF. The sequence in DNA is TGCGCCAGCAGGGCTGGGACCGGGTCGACTGAAGCTTTCTTT.